The T cell receptor (beta chain) described here comes from a study of monozygotic twins with inflammatory bowel disease. General study results and limits: Compared with healthy co-twins, IBD patients showed reduced TCRbeta repertoire diversity by inverse Simpson.

CDR1 is LNHDA, CDR2 SQIVND, per germline (reference sequence). CDR3 length: 14 amino acids. Regarding this clonotype: Its antigen is not identified.

Blood, approximately 2.3 ml, was drawn per donor. No DNA is given; TCRdb re-called the 5' RACE reads and lists each CDR3 protein once. This repertoire comprises about 150,000 distinct CDR3 sequences; its ten largest clones make up 1% to 1.5%. The rearrangement joins TRBV19 to TRBJ2-1; the TCRdb D gene call, TRBD2, has no DNA to confirm it. This clonotype was obtained from a human donor with ulcerative colitis or Crohn's disease, or a healthy co-twin of an affected twin (not recorded which). The sample taken for sequencing was blood. The CDR3 is CATTTSGAYNEQFF.